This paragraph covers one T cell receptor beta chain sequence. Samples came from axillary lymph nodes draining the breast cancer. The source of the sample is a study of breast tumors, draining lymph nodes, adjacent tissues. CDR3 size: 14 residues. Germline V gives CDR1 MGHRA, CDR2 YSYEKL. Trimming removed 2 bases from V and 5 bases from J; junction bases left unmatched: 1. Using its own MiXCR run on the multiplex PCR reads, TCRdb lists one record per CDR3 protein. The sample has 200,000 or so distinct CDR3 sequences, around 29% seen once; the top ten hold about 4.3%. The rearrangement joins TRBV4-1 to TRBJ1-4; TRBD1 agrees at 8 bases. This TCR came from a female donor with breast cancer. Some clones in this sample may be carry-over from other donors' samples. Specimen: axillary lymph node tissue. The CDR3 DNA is TGCGCCAGCAGCCAAAGGACAGGGAATGAAAAACTGTTTTTT. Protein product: CASSQRTGNEKLFF.